This paragraph reports one T cell receptor beta chain. Source study methods: Reference gene primers were amplified, and this amplification served to estimate nucleated cell counts. Method: immunoSEQ multiplex PCR; TCRdb's copy keeps in-frame clones and lacks some. The D gene and trimming were derived from the DNA, and the V and J assignments and clone size from that table. The sample contains approximately 74,000 clones, approximately 86% of which appear only once. The sample comes from a study of blood T cell repertoires in COVID-19. Study-wide background: Specimens from acute and convalescent COVID-19 originated in the United States, Italy and Spain. PBMCs, B-cell-depleted T cells, or T cells provided the cDNA or gDNA that made up the material.

The CDR3 is 13 amino acids. V was shortened by 3 bases and J by 3 bases, with 8 bases between the two germline ends. Germline lookup yields CDR1 LGHDT and CDR2 YNNKEL (reference sequence). The TCR originated in a woman in her fifties or sixties with acute or convalescent COVID-19. The chain combines TRBV3-1 (or the pseudogene TRBV3-2) with TRBJ1-1; D gene ambiguous. The sequencing input was peripheral blood. DNA for the CDR3: TGTGCCAGCAGCCAGGGGAGGGACACTGAAGCTTTCTTT. This encodes CASSQGRDTEAFF.